This record looks at one T cell receptor beta chain sequence and its context. The entry originates in a study of blood T cell repertoires in COVID-19. CDR1 and CDR2 from the germline V gene are LGHNA and YNFKEQ. The CDR3 runs 14 residues. Trimming removed 0 bases at V and 5 bases at J, with 10 bases between. As originally analysed: The authors estimated nucleated cell counts from reference gene primer amplification. Sequencing was performed with immunoSEQ multiplex PCR; in TCRdb, only in-frame clones are kept and a portion is missing. The V and J calls and clone size come from that table; D and trimming were worked out from the DNA. The sample carries roughly 260,000 clones, around 89% recorded once.

Sequencing was done on a sample of peripheral blood. The rearrangement joins TRBV4-2 to TRBJ1-1; TRBD1 is a possible D gene (5 bases). This TCR was sampled from a man aged 55 to 70 who had recovered from COVID-19. CDR3 DNA: TGTGCCAGCAGCCAAGATCAGGGTGGAACTGAAGCTTTCTTT. This codes for CASSQDQGGTEAFF.